The TCR beta chain described here comes from a study of T cells in localized non-small cell lung cancer. Study observations and caveats: A raised T cell density in blood coincided with lengthier overall survival. Uninvolved nearby lung showed the greatest T cell clonality, exceeding that found in tumor. Of the top 100 tumor clones, median roughly 60 were in adjacent lung, about 26 among its top 100.

Turning to this clone: Its antigen remains unidentified.

Clones were sequenced by immunoSEQ multiplex PCR, and TCRdb holds only the in-frame ones, with some missing. The sample has 39,000 or so clones, roughly four fifths seen once. This clonotype was sampled from a man between 40 and 70 years old with stage II lung adenocarcinoma. The sample in question was PBMCs, obtained before any cancer treatment.

The DNA for the CDR3 is TGTGCCAGCGGCGTTTTTGAGCAGTACTTC. Amino acid sequence: CASGVFEQYF. This chain connects TRBV28 to TRBJ2-7, with unresolved D. V dropped 8 bases and J dropped 7 bases, with 9 bases sitting between them. The CDR3 extends over 10 amino acids. The V gene's germline CDR1 is MDHEN and CDR2 SYDVKM.